These T cell receptor beta chains were read from a single sample in a study of blood T cells in healthy people across ages. TCRdb reprocessed the 5' RACE reads with MiXCR, giving one entry per CDR3 protein. This table has over 500,000 distinct CDR3 sequences, over 40% appearing once. The sequencing input was blood. The receptors here all came from a woman older than 75 in good health. CDR3s include the opening cysteine and the closing phenylalanine or tryptophan. The D gene is left open where the match is weak. The size of a clone is reported for some rows only, either as once, few or many, or as a class for expanded clones.

>few|-|TRBJ2-3|TRBV9
CASSVGQHSTDTQYF
TGTGCCAGCAGCGTTGGACAGCACAGCACAGATACGCAGTATTTT
>-|-|TRBJ1-2|TRBV29-1
CSSGEGGYTF
TGCAGCTCAGGCGAGGGCGGCTACACCTTC
>-|TRBD2|TRBJ2-1|TRBV4-1
CASSPGLELGEQFF
TGCGCCAGCAGCCCGGGACTAGAATTAGGTGAGCAGTTCTTC
>-|-|TRBJ1-1|TRBV12-3/TRBV12-4
CASSLMAEAFF
TGTGCCAGCAGTTTAATGGCTGAAGCTTTCTTT
>few|-|TRBJ2-2|TRBV27
CASSLWGKTGELFF
TGTGCCAGCAGTTTATGGGGTAAAACCGGGGAGCTGTTTTTT
>many|TRBD1|TRBJ1-2|TRBV4-2
CASSHYQGADGYTF
TGTGCCAGCAGCCACTATCAGGGGGCAGATGGCTACACCTTC
>once|TRBD2|TRBJ2-3|TRBV29-1
CSVVASGSTDTQYF
TGCAGCGTTGTGGCTAGCGGGAGTACGGATACGCAGTATTTT
>-|-|TRBJ2-5|TRBV7-2
CASSFGYQEIQYF
TGTGCCAGCAGCTTTGGATACCAAGAGATCCAGTACTTC
>many|-|TRBJ2-5|TRBV12-3/TRBV12-4
CASAFLPYQETQYF
TGTGCCAGCGCCTTCCTTCCGTACCAAGAGACCCAGTACTTC
>few|-|TRBJ1-1|TRBV14
CASSGQGAEAFF
TGTGCCAGCAGCGGGCAGGGCGCTGAAGCTTTCTTT
>many|TRBD2|TRBJ2-7|TRBV6-2/TRBV6-3
CASSSSSGGSYEQYF
TGTGCCAGCAGTAGCTCTAGCGGGGGCTCCTACGAGCAGTACTTC
>-|-|TRBJ1-2|TRBV2
CASSELSANYGYTF
TGTGCCAGCAGTGAATTGTCGGCTAACTATGGCTACACCTTC
>-|-|TRBJ2-2|TRBV5-5
CASSYSPGTGELFF
TGTGCCAGCAGCTACAGTCCTGGCACCGGGGAGCTGTTTTTT
>-|TRBD2|TRBJ2-1|TRBV15
CATSRDRSSGGNNEQFF
TGTGCCACCAGCAGAGATAGGTCTAGCGGGGGGAACAATGAGCAGTTCTTC
>-|TRBD1|TRBJ1-5|TRBV6-5
CASSYTAFNSATQGRNQPQHF
TGTGCCAGCAGTTACACGGCCTTTAACTCAGCAACACAGGGGCGCAATCAGCCCCAGCATTTT